This T cell receptor beta chain comes out of a study of T cell responses to AZD1222 COVID-19 vaccine. Notes on the study in general: Donors, mostly white British, included more females; clonal diversity was possibly underestimated. Repertoires were collected only later (after the peak T cell response had occurred). Along spike, vaccine-associated CD4 TCRs were found throughout, with dominance at 160-218 and 743-854. Unmutated variant regions are reportedly the target of nearly half of TCRs that are spike-specific.

The CDR3 spans 11 residues. Germline V CDR1 and CDR2: SNHLY, FYNNEI. V shed 6 bases and J shed 2 bases, with 4 bases lying between them. Regarding this clone: Its specificity is unknown.

Sequencing was performed with immunoSEQ multiplex PCR; in TCRdb, only in-frame clones are kept and a portion is missing. This table holds 120,000 to 150,000 clones, 75% to 95% found once. This TCR was recovered from an adult in good health. This sequence joins TRBV2 and TRBJ1-1; D not certain. The material was peripheral blood, obtained on day 0 of MenACWY control vaccination. CDR3 DNA: TGTGCCAGCAGGAGAAACACTGAAGCTTTCTTT. Protein sequence: CASRRNTEAFF.